This T cell receptor beta chain was sequenced during a study of blood T cell repertoires in COVID-19. Clones were read by immunoSEQ multiplex PCR, and TCRdb kept only the in-frame ones, dropping some. This sample has approximately 150,000 clones, with about 86% found just once. The clonotype comes from a woman aged 70-85 years who had recovered from COVID-19. Sequenced material: peripheral blood.

The CDR3 is CASSQGGVEVTEAFF. CDR3 DNA: TGTGCCAGCAGCCAAGGGGGGGTGGAGGTCACTGAAGCTTTCTTT. The V gene is TRBV11-3, the J gene TRBJ1-1, with D perhaps TRBD1 (6 bases). Between the trimmed V and J ends, which lost 5 bases and 4 bases, there was a span of 17 bases. CDR3 length: 15 residues. Germline values: CDR1 SGHNT, CDR2 YENEEA. Filled out from reference TRBV11-3 and TRBJ1-1, the complete variable domain reads EAGVVQSPRYKIIEKKQPVAFWCNPISGHNTLYWYLQNLGQGPELLIRYENEEAVDDSQLPKDRFSAERLKGVDSTLKIQPAELGDSAVYLCASSQGGVEVTEAFFGQGTRLTVV.